This T cell receptor (beta chain) emerged from a study of blood T cell repertoires in COVID-19. Study-wide context: The samples span acute and convalescent COVID-19 from the United States, Italy and Spain. Nucleic acid was either cDNA or gDNA, and it came from T cells, B-cell-depleted T cells, or PBMCs.

The germline gives CDR1 SGHTA, CDR2 FQGNSA. The CDR3 runs 15 residues. The V end was cut by 4 bases, the J end by 2 bases, with 15 bases between. Original processing methods: How many nucleated cells were present was estimated from reference gene primer amplification. The repertoire was sequenced with immunoSEQ multiplex PCR; TCRdb's copy has only in-frame clones and lacks some. That table furnishes V, J and clone size, whereas the DNA furnished D and trimming. Counted here are tens of thousands of clones, approximately 88% occurring once; the ten biggest clones make up roughly 12%. Sequenced: peripheral blood. The TCR was taken from a human donor with active COVID-19. The donor label of this sample is uncertain. This rearrangement joins TRBV7-2 to TRBJ2-7, with D maybe TRBD1 (6 bases). For the CDR3, the DNA is TGTGCCAGCAGCTCCGGGACATACGCTACCTACGAGCAGTACTTC. Its translation is CASSSGTYATYEQYF. Combining the CDR3 with reference TRBV7-2 and TRBJ2-7 gives the whole variable domain GAGVSQSPSNKVTEKGKDVELRCDPISGHTALYWYRQSLGQGLEFLIYFQGNSAPDKSGLPSDRFSAERTGGSVSTLTIQRTQQEDSAVYLCASSSGTYATYEQYFGPGTRLTVT.